These 27 T cell receptor beta chains share one sample of origin, sequenced in a study of siplizumab effects on memory and regulatory T cells. These receptors are not linked to any known antigen. In the mixed lymphocyte reaction, cells were cocultured for six to seven days at 37°C. The repertoire was sequenced with immunoSEQ multiplex PCR; TCRdb's copy has only in-frame clones and lacks some. The table has 17,000 or so clones, 46% seen once. The sample comprised CFSE-low (dividing) CD4+ T cells sorted from an allogeneic mixed lymphocyte reaction. Every receptor here comes from a human donor in good health; the cells came from an allogeneic mixed lymphocyte reaction.

The chain couples TRBV18 to TRBJ2-5, with a weak D call TRBD2 (7 bases). Trimming removed 2 bases from V and 3 bases from J, with 13 bases in between. Germline values: CDR1 KGHSH, CDR2 LQKENI. The CDR3 loop spans 15 amino acids. The CDR3 DNA reads as TGTGCCAGCTCACCAAATAGGGGGGGCGAAGAGACCCAGTACTTC. Amino acids: CASSPNRGGEETQYF.

The gene calls are TRBV6-1 and TRBJ1-1; no clear D. The CDR3 is 13 amino acids. Germline CDR1 and CDR2: MNHNS and SASEGT. The V and J ends lost 6 bases and 7 bases respectively, with 15 bases between them. CDR3 in amino acids: CASRPRQDGEAFF. The CDR3 region has the DNA TGTGCCAGCAGACCACGCCAAGACGGTGAAGCTTTCTTT.

The chain uses TRBV28 and TRBJ2-3; 7 nucleotides agree with TRBD1. CDR1 is MDHEN and CDR2 is SYDVKM in the germline V gene. The CDR3 covers 14 residues. With V trimmed by 5 bases and J by 8 bases, 10 bases remained unmatched. The CDR3 reads CASSIGTVAFTQYF. As DNA, the CDR3 is TGTGCCAGCAGTATAGGGACAGTGGCATTTACGCAGTATTTT. Full variable domain (missing parts from reference TRBV28 and TRBJ2-3): DVKVTQSSRYLVKRTGEKVFLECVQDMDHENMFWYRQDPGLGLRLIYFSYDVKMKEKGDIPEGYSVSREKKERFSLILESASTNQTSMYLCASSIGTVAFTQYFGPGTRLTVL.

The chain combines TRBV6-6 with TRBJ1-5; possibly TRBD1 for D (6 bases). V lost 2 bases and J 1 base, leaving 6 bases between the germline ends. CDR1 MNHNY and CDR2 SVGAGI come from the germline V gene (reference sequence). The CDR3 is made up of 14 amino acids. The CDR3 spells CASSYGGSNQPQHF. CDR3 bases: TGTGCCAGCAGTTACGGGGGCAGCAATCAGCCCCAGCATTTT.

This clone was seen a few times. V gene TRBV28 combines with J gene TRBJ2-5; D is unclear. V was shortened by 7 bases and J by 7 bases, with 13 bases between the two germline ends. Germline assignment: CDR1 MDHEN and CDR2 SYDVKM. There are 12 residues in the CDR3. Here the CDR3 reads CASTTRLGTQYF. CDR3 DNA: TGTGCCAGCACCACTCGGTTGGGGACCCAGTACTTC.

Only a few counts were recorded for this clone. The genes are TRBV7-3 and TRBJ2-4; tentatively, D is TRBD1 (6 bases). The CDR3 has 14 residues. V was pared by 2 bases and J by 9 bases, with 14 bases between. Per germline, CDR1 SGHTA and CDR2 FQGTGA. This CDR3 reads CASSLGGRRSIQYF. The CDR3 DNA sequence: TGTGCCAGCAGCTTAGGGGGCAGGCGAAGCATTCAGTACTTC.

In its sample, this clone was seen a few times. The rearrangement links TRBV7-6 to TRBJ2-5; 8 nucleotides align to TRBD2. This CDR3 has 16 amino acids. Trimming removed 3 bases from V and 5 bases from J; junction bases left unmatched: 11. CDR1 is SGHVS and CDR2 is FNYEAQ in the germline V gene. CDR3 loop: CASSLLPGGAWETQYF. CDR3 nucleotide sequence: TGTGCCAGCAGCTTGCTTCCCGGGGGGGCGTGGGAGACCCAGTACTTC. Supplemented by reference TRBV7-6 and TRBJ2-5, the full variable domain reads GAGVSQSPRYKVTKRGQDVALRCDPISGHVSLYWYRQALGQGPEFLTYFNYEAQQDKSGLPNDRFSAERPEGSISTLTIQRTEQRDSAMYRCASSLLPGGAWETQYFGPGTRLLVL.

This chain joins TRBV6-5 and TRBJ2-2; D is possibly TRBD1 or TRBD2 (6 bases each). V dropped 11 bases and J dropped 6 bases, with 16 bases sitting between them. Germline V CDR1 and CDR2: MNHEY, SVGAGI. CDR3 length: 13 residues. DNA of the CDR3: TGTGCCTCCGAAAACAGGGAGGCCGGGGAGCTGTTTTTT. Amino acids: CASENREAGELFF.

This rearrangement joins TRBV11-2 to TRBJ1-4; a possible D gene is TRBD1 (6 bases). Trimming took 6 bases from V and 7 from J, leaving 15 bases between them. Germline V gene lookup returns CDR1 SGHAT and CDR2 FQNNGV. The CDR3 totals 14 residues. CDR3 sequence: CASRQTGSGEKLFF. The DNA for the CDR3 is TGTGCCAGCAGGCAAACAGGGAGCGGTGAAAAACTGTTTTTT.

The chain is built from TRBV19 and TRBJ1-2; no firm D call. Trimming removed 7 bases at V and 4 bases at J, with 16 bases between. Germline-derived CDR1 and CDR2 are LNHDA and SQIVND (reference sequence). The CDR3 is 14 amino acids. The CDR3 loop reads CASTDGSSVYGYTF. For the CDR3, the DNA is TGTGCCAGTACCGATGGCTCCTCGGTCTATGGCTACACCTTC.

The J gene is TRBJ1-2, the V gene TRBV5-4; TRBD1 matches 10 bases. This CDR3 has 16 amino acids. Germline-derived CDR1 and CDR2 are SGHNT and YYREEE (reference sequence). Trimming took 2 bases from V and 6 from J; bases not matched to a gene: 10. CDR3 DNA sequence: TGTGCCAGCAGCTTACCTCCGGGACAGGGGATGGATGGCTACACCTTC. Protein sequence: CASSLPPGQGMDGYTF.

This clone occurred many times. The chain carries TRBV2 and TRBJ1-4, with D uncertain. The CDR3 has 14 amino acids. CDR1 and CDR2 (germline): SNHLY, FYNNEI. V was shortened by 5 bases and J by 3 bases, with 10 bases between the two germline ends. The CDR3 region has the DNA TGTGCCAGCAGTCAACAGACTTCTAATGAAAAACTGTTTTTT. Protein sequence: CASSQQTSNEKLFF.

This chain links TRBV9 with TRBJ2-3, with 11 bases that match TRBD2. Trimming took 3 bases from V and 2 from J; bases not matched to a gene: 5. The CDR3 contains 16 residues. Per germline, CDR1 SGDLS and CDR2 YYNGEE. The CDR3 region has the DNA TGTGCCAGCAGCGCACTAGCGGGGGAGTACACAGATACGCAGTATTTT. Translating it yields CASSALAGEYTDTQYF.

The chain employs TRBV6-5 and TRBJ1-5, with a possible D match to TRBD1 (5 bases). Germline V gene lookup returns CDR1 MNHEY and CDR2 SVGAGI. With 7 bases removed from V and 2 bases from J, the gap between germline ends came to 9 bases. There are 13 residues in the CDR3. CDR3 sequence (DNA): TGTGCCAGCAAGGGGTCGGGCAATCAGCCCCAGCATTTT. Its translation: CASKGSGNQPQHF.

This sequence joins TRBV6-1 and TRBJ2-3, with D unclear. V lost 8 bases to trimming and J lost 1 base, with 10 bases between them. CDR3 length equals 13 residues. Germline V gene sequence: CDR1 MNHNS, CDR2 SASEGT. The CDR3 loop reads CASATAGTDTQYF. In nucleotides, the CDR3 is TGTGCCAGCGCAACAGCCGGCACAGATACGCAGTATTTT.

The chain has TRBV2 and TRBJ2-7, with D possibly matching TRBD1 (5 bases). Germline CDR1 and CDR2: SNHLY and FYNNEI. V lost 5 bases to trimming and J lost 7 bases, with 18 bases between them. This CDR3 region has 14 residues. The CDR3 coding sequence is TGTGCCAGCAGTTCCCCCCAGGGTCGAAGGGAGCAGTACTTC. Translating it yields CASSSPQGRREQYF.

The chain uses TRBV6-4 and TRBJ1-4; D remains unclear. The CDR3 is 14 residues long. Germline CDR1 and CDR2: MRHNA and SNTAGT. V was cut by 6 bases and J by 4 bases, with 12 bases left in between. This CDR3 reads CASRVGVLNEKLFF. The CDR3 DNA reads as TGTGCCAGCAGGGTTGGGGTCCTTAATGAAAAACTGTTTTTT.

The rearrangement joins TRBV15 to TRBJ1-4; D ambiguous. V lost 9 bases and J lost 7, with 12 bases in between. Per germline, CDR1 LNHNV and CDR2 YYDKDF (reference sequence). CDR3 size: 12 residues. The CDR3 DNA follows: TGTGCCACGAGGGATGTGGGTGAAAAACTGTTTTTT. This translates into CATRDVGEKLFF. The full variable domain, with the rest looked up from reference TRBV15 and TRBJ1-4, is DAMVIQNPRYQVTQFGKPVTLSCSQTLNHNVMYWYQQKSSQAPKLLFHYYDKDFNNEADTPDNFQSRRPNTSFCFLDIRSPGLGDTAMYLCATRDVGEKLFFGSGTQLSVL.

In DNA form, the CDR3 reads TGTGCCAGCGTAGACAGGGTGGGTGCCATTCGACAGCCCCAGCATTTT. Translation gives CASVDRVGAIRQPQHF. The V call is TRBV6-6, the J call TRBJ1-5; the match to TRBD1 covers 7 bases. CDR3 length: 16 residues. The trim removed 8 bases at V and 7 bases at J, leaving 17 bases unmatched. CDR1 MNHNY and CDR2 SVGAGI come from the germline V gene (reference sequence).

As DNA, the CDR3 is TGTGCCAGCAGCCCGGCCCGGGACCCAACCCGGGAGCTGTTTTTT. Translating gives CASSPARDPTRELFF. This chain links TRBV7-2 with TRBJ2-2; D possibly matches TRBD1 or TRBD2 (5 bases each). V lost 5 bases, J lost 9 bases, and 19 bases lay in between. The CDR3 covers 15 residues. From germline, CDR1 is SGHTA and CDR2 FQGNSA.

The V call is TRBV9, the J call TRBJ2-3, with TRBD2 matching 8 bases. Unmatched junction bases numbered 8, after V lost 0 bases and J lost 2 bases. The CDR3 is 17 residues long. CDR1 is SGDLS and CDR2 is YYNGEE in the germline V gene. The DNA for the CDR3 is TGTGCCAGCAGCGTAGTCTGGGCGGGGGGCCTCACAGATACGCAGTATTTT. Encoded protein: CASSVVWAGGLTDTQYF.

The chain recombines TRBV7-9 with TRBJ1-2, with 8 bases lining up with TRBD1. Germline-derived CDR1 and CDR2 are SEHNR and FQNEAQ (reference sequence). This CDR3 is built from 13 residues. V dropped 8 bases and J dropped 3; count of bases not matched to a gene: 5. CDR3 sequence: CASLRQGYYGYTF. DNA for the CDR3: TGTGCCAGCTTACGACAGGGGTACTATGGCTACACCTTC.

The chain carries TRBV5-6 and TRBJ2-3; 9 nucleotides line up with TRBD1. V shed 3 bases, J shed 0 bases, and the junction held 2 bases outside the gene matches. The length of the CDR3 is 15 residues. Germline V lookup: CDR1 SGHDT, CDR2 YYEEEE. The CDR3 DNA follows: TGTGCCAGCAGCTGGGACAGGGCAAGCACAGATACGCAGTATTTT. The encoded protein is CASSWDRASTDTQYF. The variable domain in full, with the rest retrieved from reference TRBV5-6 and TRBJ2-3, is DAGVTQSPTHLIKTRGQQVTLRCSPKSGHDTVSWYQQALGQGPQFIFQYYEEEERQRGNFPDRFSGHQFPNYSSELNVNALLLGDSALYLCASSWDRASTDTQYFGPGTRLTVL.

This chain joins TRBV6-6 and TRBJ2-1; D ambiguous. The CDR3 spans 13 residues. In germline, CDR1 is MNHNY, CDR2 SVGAGI (reference sequence). Trimming shortened V by 6 bases and J by 3 bases, and 9 bases separated the two germline ends. For the CDR3, the DNA is TGTGCCAGCAGCCCGCGATACTACAATGAGCAGTTCTTC. Its translation: CASSPRYYNEQFF.

The chain uses TRBV5-1 and TRBJ2-6, with a tentative D call TRBD2 (6 bases). The germline V gene has CDR1 SGHRS and CDR2 YFSETQ. V was shortened by 0 bases and J by 2 bases, with 9 bases between the two germline ends. There are 16 residues in the CDR3. The CDR3 region has the DNA TGCGCCAGCAGCTTGGGGGGGGTTGCTGGGGCCAACGTCCTGACTTTC. It encodes CASSLGGVAGANVLTF. The full variable domain, in which reference TRBV5-1 and TRBJ2-6 provide the parts outside the CDR3, is KAGVTQTPRYLIKTRGQQVTLSCSPISGHRSVSWYQQTPGQGLQFLFEYFSETQRNKGNFPGRFSGRQFSNSRSEMNVSTLELGDSALYLCASSLGGVAGANVLTFGAGSRLTVL.

As concerns this clone: Other DNA sequences of this sample code for an identical CDR3. The chain couples TRBV7-9 to TRBJ1-2; 10 positions match TRBD1. The CDR3 runs to 14 residues. The junction had 11 bases not matched to a gene; V was cut back by 9 bases and J by 7 bases. Germline values: CDR1 SEHNR, CDR2 FQNEAQ (reference sequence). DNA for the CDR3: TGTGCCAGTTTGTCTGGACAGGGGGGGGGTGGCTACACCTTC. Its translation: CASLSGQGGGGYTF. The full variable domain, completed using reference TRBV7-9 and TRBJ1-2, is DTGVSQNPRHKITKRGQNVTFRCDPISEHNRLYWYRQTLGQGPEFLTYFQNEAQLEKSRLLSDRFSAERPKGSFSTLEIQRTEQGDSAMYLCASLSGQGGGGYTFGSGTRLTVV.

Comment on this clone: A single base is all that separates this from a far larger clone, so a read error is likely. This sample includes further DNA sequences coding for the same CDR3. The chain couples TRBV30 to TRBJ1-2, with 10 bases lining up with TRBD1. Looked up from germline, CDR1 is GTSNPN and CDR2 is SVGIG (reference sequence). The CDR3 consists of 16 residues. The CDR3 DNA reads TGTGCTTGGAGTCGACAGGGGGCCGACCGTCGCAATGGCTACACCTTC. Encoded protein: CAWSRQGADRRNGYTF.